This TCR beta chain was captured by sequencing in a study of Ad26.COV2.S vaccination and SARS-CoV-2 variants. TCRdb's table, derived via immunoSEQ multiplex PCR, lists solely in-frame clones and lacks some. Counted here are 380,000 or so clones, approximately 90% occurring once; the ten biggest clones make up roughly 5%. Treatment reported: about 20 received Ad26.COV2.S at low or high dose, single or two shots; several received placebo; per-sample allocation not given. Specimens were obtained on day 63 following the first vaccine or placebo injection. The V gene end was trimmed by 5 bases and the J gene end by 3 bases; junction bases not matched to a gene: 7. Germline assignment: CDR1 PRHDT and CDR2 FYEKMQ (reference sequence). The CDR3 length is 15 residues.

The sequencing used peripheral blood, collected in a trial of Ad26.COV2.S vaccine versus placebo. The sequence was obtained from a person between 18 and 59 years old who received the Ad26.COV2.S COVID-19 vaccine or a placebo. The V gene is TRBV13, the J gene TRBJ2-1, with TRBD2 matching over 7 bases. In DNA, the CDR3 is TGTGCCAGCAGCCGACGGGGCGGGGGCTACAATGAGCAGTTCTTC. It encodes CASSRRGGGYNEQFF.